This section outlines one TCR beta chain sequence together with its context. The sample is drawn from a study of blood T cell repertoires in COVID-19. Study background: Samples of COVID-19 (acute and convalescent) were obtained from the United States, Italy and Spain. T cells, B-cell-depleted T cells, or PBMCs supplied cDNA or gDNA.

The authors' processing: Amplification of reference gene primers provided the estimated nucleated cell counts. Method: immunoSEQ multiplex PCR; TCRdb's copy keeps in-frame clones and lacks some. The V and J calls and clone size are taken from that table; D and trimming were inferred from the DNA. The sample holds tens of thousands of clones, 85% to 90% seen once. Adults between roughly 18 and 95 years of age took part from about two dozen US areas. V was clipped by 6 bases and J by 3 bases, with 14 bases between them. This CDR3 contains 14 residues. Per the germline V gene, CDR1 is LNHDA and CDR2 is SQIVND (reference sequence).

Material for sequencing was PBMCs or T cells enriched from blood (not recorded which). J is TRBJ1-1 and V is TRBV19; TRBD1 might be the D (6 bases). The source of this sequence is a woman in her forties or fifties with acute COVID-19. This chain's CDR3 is CASSRTAGDTEAFF. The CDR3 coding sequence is TGTGCCAGTAGCCGGACAGCAGGGGACACTGAAGCTTTCTTT.